Detailed here is one T cell receptor delta chain. Its target is unknown. The junction departs from the called germline gene at one end, perhaps through a read error. This specimen comes from a study of gammadelta T cells in human blood. The V gene's germline CDR1 is GEAIGNYY and CDR2 EKD. The CDR3 extends over 20 amino acids. TCRdb called clones from the RT-PCR reads again using CATT. The repertoire includes several hundred delta-chain clones, about 43% of them detected once, and roughly 29% sits in the top ten. Study-level points and caveats: Microbial exposure reportedly appeared to drive polyclonal expansion of innate gamma-delta T cells right after birth.

The chain links TRDV2 to TRDJ3, with D possibly called TRDD2 or TRDD3 (5 bases each). Sequenced material: Vgamma9Vdelta2 gamma-delta T cells from infant blood. This TCR derives from a human donor. The CDR3 nucleotides are TGTGCCTGTGCCACCGCTTCCACCTGGGACAGCTCCTGGGCCACCCGACAGATGTTTTTC. It encodes CACATASTWDSSWATRQMFF.